The clone carrying this T cell receptor (beta chain) was counted at least ten times. This sample's time point: healthy volunteer bleed at 2 weeks. The study extracted total RNA from unfractionated whole blood. The entry originates in a study of human T cells and chemical hapten exposure. CDR1 and CDR2 (germline): SGHRS, YFSETQ. The V end lost 0 bases, the J end lost 0 bases, and 13 bases lay between the germline ends. This CDR3 has 16 amino acids. Via MiXCR, TCRdb re-called the RACE reads, giving one row per CDR3 protein. The data show over 100,000 distinct CDR3 sequences, approximately 9.1% seen once.

The chain is built from TRBV5-1 and TRBJ2-7; D is uncertain. The material sequenced was whole blood. The TCR originated in a male donor in good health. Some clones in this sample may be carry-over from other donors' samples. The CDR3 coding sequence is TGCGCCAGCAGCTTGGCCGTCAGCCGATTCTCCTACGAGCAGTACTTC. This translates into CASSLAVSRFSYEQYF.